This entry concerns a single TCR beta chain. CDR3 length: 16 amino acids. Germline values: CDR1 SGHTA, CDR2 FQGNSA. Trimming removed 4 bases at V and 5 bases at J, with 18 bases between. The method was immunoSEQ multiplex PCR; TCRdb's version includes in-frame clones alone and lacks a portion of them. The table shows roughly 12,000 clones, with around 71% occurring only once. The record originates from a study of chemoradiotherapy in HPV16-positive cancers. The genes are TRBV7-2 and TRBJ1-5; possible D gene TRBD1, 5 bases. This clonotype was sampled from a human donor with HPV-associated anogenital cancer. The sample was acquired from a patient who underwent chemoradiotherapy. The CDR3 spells CASSWKVGKGHQPQHF. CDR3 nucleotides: TGTGCCAGCAGCTGGAAGGTGGGGAAGGGGCATCAGCCCCAGCATTTT.